The rows below give T cell receptor beta chains drawn from one sample of a study. TCRdb ran MiXCR on the 5' RACE reads and lists one entry per CDR3 protein. Of about 54,000 distinct CDR3 sequences detected, 17% appear once; the ten largest clones hold over 2%. The sequenced sample consisted of naive CD4+ T cells sorted from blood. These receptors all come from a female donor with breast cancer. Both conserved end residues are part of each CDR3. The D gene is left open where the match is weak. A row's size may be missing; if present it is once, few, many or a size class.

D gene	clone size	V gene	J gene	CDR3 DNA	CDR3 protein
NA	few	TRBV9	TRBJ1-1	TGTGCCAGCAGCGTAGTGGTGGATTCCACTGAAGCTTTCTTT	CASSVVVDSTEAFF
TRBD2	few	TRBV12-3/TRBV12-4	TRBJ2-3	TGTGCCAGCAGGACTAGCGGATTCACAGATACGCAGTATTTT	CASRTSGFTDTQYF
NA	many	TRBV6-5	TRBJ2-7	TGTGCCAGCAGTCCAGGGAGATGGGACGAGCAGTACTTC	CASSPGRWDEQYF
NA	many	TRBV7-2	TRBJ1-5	TGTGCCAGCAGCTTAGTCGGAGGCAATCAGCCCCAGCATTTT	CASSLVGGNQPQHF
NA	many	TRBV20-1	TRBJ2-6	TGCAGTGCTAGGGCTTCCGGGGCCAACGTCCTGACTTTC	CSARASGANVLTF
TRBD1	many	TRBV5-1	TRBJ1-2	TGCGCCAGCAGCTTTTCGGGACAGTCGGGCTATGGCTACACCTTC	CASSFSGQSGYGYTF
NA	NA	TRBV20-1	TRBJ2-7	TGCAGTGCTAGAGGGGGTGGGGGCGAGCAGTACTTC	CSARGGGGEQYF
NA	many	TRBV6-4	TRBJ2-3	TGTGCCAGCAGTCCGGGGCCGGTTTCAGATACGCAGTATTTT	CASSPGPVSDTQYF
TRBD2	few	TRBV5-1	TRBJ2-7	TGCGCCAGCAGGACTGCGAGCGGGAGGGTGGACGAGCAGTACTTC	CASRTASGRVDEQYF
NA	many	TRBV5-1	TRBJ1-2	TGCGCCAGCAGCTTGAACAGGAGGACCGATGGCTACACCTTC	CASSLNRRTDGYTF
TRBD1	many	TRBV29-1	TRBJ1-2	TGCAGCGTTGAGATCCACCCCGGGACAGGGGGACTTGCGGGAGGCTACACCTTC	CSVEIHPGTGGLAGGYTF
NA	many	TRBV5-1	TRBJ2-1	TGCGCCAGCAGCTTGGGGGCCCAACTCAATGAGCAGTTCTTC	CASSLGAQLNEQFF
TRBD1	NA	TRBV5-1	TRBJ2-1	TGCGCCAGCAGCAGAGGGACAGGGGATGGCGAGCAGTTCTTC	CASSRGTGDGEQFF
NA	many	TRBV7-2	TRBJ1-5	TGTGCCAGCAGCTTAGCGAGCAATCAGCCCCAGCATTTT	CASSLASNQPQHF
NA	few	TRBV24-1	TRBJ2-3	TGTGCCACCAGTCTCCCCGGCCGAACAGATACGCAGTATTTT	CATSLPGRTDTQYF